The 18 T cell receptor beta chains in this list originate from one sample, sequenced in a study of blood T cell repertoires in COVID-19. The protocol was immunoSEQ multiplex PCR, while the TCRdb copy is restricted to in-frame clones and leaves out a portion. The sample has about 250,000 clones; roughly 86% are singletons. The source material was PBMCs or T cells enriched from blood (not recorded which). Receptors originate from a woman aged 50 to 60 who had recovered from COVID-19.

The chain couples TRBV30 to TRBJ2-1; the D gene is possibly TRBD2 (5 bases). The CDR3 totals 10 residues. Deletions cut 5 bases from V and 8 bases from J, with 7 bases between. CDR1 and CDR2 (germline): GTSNPN, SVGIG (reference sequence). CDR3 sequence: CAWSGDEQFF. The CDR3 region has the DNA TGTGCCTGGTCCGGGGATGAGCAGTTCTTC. Using reference TRBV30 and TRBJ2-1 for the parts outside the CDR3, the full variable domain is SQTIHQWPATLVQPVGSPLSLECTVEGTSNPNLYWYRQAAGRGLQLLFYSVGIGQISSEVPQNLSASRPQDRQFILSSKKLLLSDSGFYLCAWSGDEQFFGPGTRLTVL.

This chain joins TRBV12-3 or TRBV12-4 and TRBJ2-7, with D hard to call. The CDR3 runs 13 residues. Trimming pared 2 bases from V and 2 bases from J, leaving 7 bases between. CDR3 coding DNA: TGTGCCAGCAGTTTAAACCCGGCCTACGAGCAGTACTTC. Protein product: CASSLNPAYEQYF.

This sequence joins TRBV3-1 (or the pseudogene TRBV3-2) and TRBJ2-7; 10 bases fit TRBD2. The germline V gene has CDR1 LGHDT and CDR2 YNNKEL (reference sequence). V was clipped by 1 base and J by 3 bases; unmatched bases: 3. The CDR3 spans 15 residues. The CDR3 is CASSQGTSGFYEQYF. As DNA, the CDR3 is TGTGCCAGCAGCCAAGGGACTAGCGGTTTCTACGAGCAGTACTTC.

The rearrangement joins TRBV4-1 to TRBJ1-1; a possible D gene is TRBD1 (6 bases). The CDR3 is 15 residues long. V lost 0 bases to trimming and J lost 0 bases, with 8 bases between them. CDR1 and CDR2 (germline): MGHRA, YSYEKL. CDR3 nucleotide sequence: TGCGCCAGCAGCCAAGATAGGGGGTTGAACACTGAAGCTTTCTTT. Translation gives CASSQDRGLNTEAFF.

The CDR3 DNA follows: TGTGCCAGCAGCCAACTGTGGGGGCAATCAGAGACCCAGTACTTC. Its translation is CASSQLWGQSETQYF. The V gene is TRBV3-1 (or the pseudogene TRBV3-2), the J gene TRBJ2-5; D might be TRBD1 (6 bases). The CDR3 is 15 residues long. Germline CDR1 and CDR2: LGHDT and YNNKEL (reference sequence). V was trimmed by 2 bases and J by 4 bases, leaving 14 bases between them.

As to this clone: The sample carries other DNA sequences with the same CDR3. The V and J genes are TRBV4-1 and TRBJ2-7; D gene unclear. The CDR3 contains 13 residues. CDR1 MGHRA and CDR2 YSYEKL come from the germline V gene. The ends were cut back, 0 bases at V and 4 bases at J, with 7 bases in the middle. The CDR3 DNA reads TGCGCCAGCAGCCAAGATAGAGGATACGAGCAGTACTTC. Encoded protein: CASSQDRGYEQYF.

The chain employs TRBV27 and TRBJ2-3; 8 nucleotides agree with TRBD2. Germline values: CDR1 MNHEY, CDR2 SMNVEV (reference sequence). This CDR3 is built from 15 residues. J was trimmed by 3 bases and V by 5 bases; bases with no gene match: 7. CDR3 bases: TGTGCCAGCAGTGATCCCGGGACTAGGACAGATACGCAGTATTTT. It codes for CASSDPGTRTDTQYF.

V usage is TRBV18 and J usage is TRBJ2-7, with TRBD2 matching 12 bases. CDR1 and CDR2 (germline): KGHSH, LQKENI. After removal of 2 bases from V and 1 base from J, the junction contained 3 bases not matched to a gene. This CDR3 spans 16 amino acids. The CDR3 coding sequence is TGTGCCAGCTCACCAGGACTAGCGGGACTATCCTACGAGCAGTACTTC. Its protein product is CASSPGLAGLSYEQYF. Together with reference TRBV18 and TRBJ2-7, the CDR3 gives the full variable domain: NAGVMQNPRHLVRRRGQEARLRCSPMKGHSHVYWYRQLPEEGLKFMVYLQKENIIDESGMPKERFSAEFPKEGPSILRIQQVVRGDSAAYFCASSPGLAGLSYEQYFGPGTRLTVT.

The V gene is TRBV10-3, the J gene TRBJ2-7, with a weak D call TRBD2 (6 bases). CDR3 length: 15 amino acids. V lost 6 bases and J 1 base, leaving 16 bases between the germline ends. CDR1 ENHRY and CDR2 SYGVKD come from the germline V gene. The CDR3 DNA reads TGTGCCATCAGAGGAGGGACGACCCGTTCCTACGAGCAGTACTTC. Its protein is CAIRGGTTRSYEQYF.

The gene calls are TRBV6-5 and TRBJ1-6; weak D call: TRBD1 (5 bases). Per the germline V gene, CDR1 is MNHEY and CDR2 is SVGAGI. Trimming shortened V by 2 bases and J by 7 bases, and 9 bases separated the two germline ends. This CDR3 contains 14 residues. The CDR3 is CASSYRGDNSPLHF. CDR3 bases: TGTGCCAGCAGTTACAGGGGTGACAATTCACCCCTCCACTTT.

The chain couples TRBV6-4 to TRBJ2-1; D possibly corresponds to TRBD1 (6 bases). The germline CDR1 and CDR2 sequences are MRHNA and SNTAGT. With 0 bases removed from V and 6 bases from J, the gap between germline ends came to 15 bases. The CDR3 loop spans 16 amino acids. CDR3 nucleotide sequence: TGTGCCAGCAGTGACTCGGGGGCGCGGAGCTCCAATGAGCAGTTCTTC. Protein: CASSDSGARSSNEQFF.

The chain couples TRBV27 to TRBJ2-1; 8 bases align to TRBD1. Germline loops: CDR1 MNHEY, CDR2 SMNVEV (reference sequence). CDR3 length: 16 amino acids. Trimming cost V 5 bases and J 0 bases; bases outside gene matches: 6. CDR3 sequence reads: CASSPTDRGSYNEQFF. The CDR3 coding sequence is TGTGCCAGCAGTCCGACCGACAGGGGCTCCTACAATGAGCAGTTCTTC.

J is TRBJ1-2 and V is TRBV6-5; TRBD1 aligns across 7 bases. V shed 3 bases, J shed 2 bases, and the junction held 6 bases outside the gene matches. This CDR3 has 15 amino acids. CDR1 and CDR2 from the germline V gene are MNHEY and SVGAGI. The CDR3 loop is CASSYRQGKNYGYTF. CDR3 nucleotides: TGTGCCAGCAGTTATCGACAGGGAAAAAACTATGGCTACACCTTC.

This sequence joins TRBV2 and TRBJ2-1; TRBD2 matches 7 bases. The germline V gene encodes CDR1 SNHLY and CDR2 FYNNEI. This CDR3 region has 15 residues. Trimming at V came to 2 bases and at J to 4 bases, leaving 5 bases not matched to a gene. The CDR3 reads CASSENLAEYNEQFF. Here the CDR3 DNA reads TGTGCCAGCAGTGAAAACCTAGCGGAATACAATGAGCAGTTCTTC.

The V and J genes are TRBV5-8 and TRBJ2-7; the match to TRBD2 covers 16 bases. CDR3 length: 15 amino acids. With 4 bases clipped from V and 7 bases from J, the junction kept 5 bases outside the gene matches. Germline CDR1 SGHTS, CDR2 YDEGEE. The CDR3 loop is CASSLGLAGGFEQYF. The CDR3 DNA is TGTGCCAGCAGCCTGGGACTAGCGGGAGGGTTTGAGCAGTACTTC.

V is TRBV18 and J is TRBJ1-5; TRBD1 agrees at 8 bases. Per the germline V gene, CDR1 is KGHSH and CDR2 is LQKENI. The CDR3 loop spans 14 amino acids. V gave up 3 bases and J gave up 5 bases; unmatched junction bases: 3. The CDR3 reads CASSPDRDDQPQHF. The CDR3 region has the DNA TGTGCCAGCTCACCGGACAGGGACGATCAGCCCCAGCATTTT.

The chain carries TRBV28 and TRBJ1-1; D call uncertain. This CDR3 has 13 residues. Trimming pared 5 bases from V and 5 bases from J, leaving 12 bases between. The germline CDR1 and CDR2 sequences are MDHEN and SYDVKM. CDR3 in DNA: TGTGCCAGCAGTCCAAGGAGGGAAACTGAAGCTTTCTTT. Its protein is CASSPRRETEAFF.

J is TRBJ2-5 and V is TRBV7-2; D call uncertain. The V end lost 3 bases, the J end lost 5 bases, and 13 bases lay between the germline ends. Germline V gene sequence: CDR1 SGHTA, CDR2 FQGNSA. This CDR3 is built from 14 residues. The CDR3 spells CASSFRSIRETQYF. As DNA, the CDR3 is TGTGCCAGCAGCTTTAGGAGCATCCGCGAGACCCAGTACTTC. Filled out from reference TRBV7-2 and TRBJ2-5, the complete variable domain reads GAGVSQSPSNKVTEKGKDVELRCDPISGHTALYWYRQSLGQGLEFLIYFQGNSAPDKSGLPSDRFSAERTGGSVSTLTIQRTQQEDSAVYLCASSFRSIRETQYFGPGTRLLVL.